This passage covers 3 T cell receptor beta chains from one sample sequenced in a study of blood T cell repertoires in COVID-19. Repertoires were generated with immunoSEQ multiplex PCR, while TCRdb's copy carries only in-frame clones and drops some. The sample contains tens of thousands of clones, around 88% of which appear only once. The sequenced sample was peripheral blood. The receptor set was obtained from a human donor in a cohort sampled during active COVID-19.

V gene TRBV2 combines with J gene TRBJ1-5, with D maybe TRBD1 (6 bases). Germline loops: CDR1 SNHLY, CDR2 FYNNEI. This CDR3 spans 13 amino acids. Trimming removed 5 bases at V and 4 bases at J, with 9 bases between. The CDR3 DNA sequence: TGTGCCAGCAGTTCGGACAGAAATCAGCCCCAGCATTTT. Residues: CASSSDRNQPQHF.

For the CDR3, the DNA is TGTGCCAGCAGCCCCAATCGGGGTACGCAGTATTTT. This sequence encodes CASSPNRGTQYF. V gene TRBV3-1 (or the pseudogene TRBV3-2) combines with J gene TRBJ2-3; TRBD2 is a possible D gene (5 bases). CDR3 size: 12 residues. CDR1 and CDR2 (germline): LGHDT, YNNKEL (reference sequence). V was trimmed by 4 bases and J by 8 bases, leaving 10 bases between them.

The chain employs TRBV29-1 and TRBJ1-1; no definite D call. CDR1 is SQVTM and CDR2 is ANQGSEA in the germline V gene. The CDR3 covers 14 residues. V was pared by 8 bases and J by 2 bases, with 18 bases between. DNA of the CDR3: TGCAGCTCTCCGGCGGGCGGCCCTAACACTGAAGCTTTCTTT. Encoded protein: CSSPAGGPNTEAFF.